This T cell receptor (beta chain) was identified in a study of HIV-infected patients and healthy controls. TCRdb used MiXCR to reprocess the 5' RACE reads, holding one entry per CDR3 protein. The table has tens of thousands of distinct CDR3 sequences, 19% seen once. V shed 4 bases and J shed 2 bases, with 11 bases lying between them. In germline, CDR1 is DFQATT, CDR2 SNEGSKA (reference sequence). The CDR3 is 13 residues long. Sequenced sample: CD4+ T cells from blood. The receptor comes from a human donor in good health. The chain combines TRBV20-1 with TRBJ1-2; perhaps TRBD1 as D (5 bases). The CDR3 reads CSAIRTGNYGYTF. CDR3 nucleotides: TGCAGTGCTATAAGAACAGGAAACTATGGCTACACCTTC.